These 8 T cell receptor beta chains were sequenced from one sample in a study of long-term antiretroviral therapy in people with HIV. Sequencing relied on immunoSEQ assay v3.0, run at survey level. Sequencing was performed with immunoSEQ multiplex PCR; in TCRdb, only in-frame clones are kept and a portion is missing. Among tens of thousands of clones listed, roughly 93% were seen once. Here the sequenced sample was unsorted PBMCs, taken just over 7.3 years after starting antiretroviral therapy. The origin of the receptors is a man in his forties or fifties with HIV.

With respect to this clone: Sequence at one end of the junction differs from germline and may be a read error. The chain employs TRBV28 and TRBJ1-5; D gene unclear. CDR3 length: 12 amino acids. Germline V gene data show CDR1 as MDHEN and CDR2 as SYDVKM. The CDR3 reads CASSIWAQPQHF. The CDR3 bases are TGTGCCAGCAGTATATGGGCGCAGCCCCAGCATTTT.

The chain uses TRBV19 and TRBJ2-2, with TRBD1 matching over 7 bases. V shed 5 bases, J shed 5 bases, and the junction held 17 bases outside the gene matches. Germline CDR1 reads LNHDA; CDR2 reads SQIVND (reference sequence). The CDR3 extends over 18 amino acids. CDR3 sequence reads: CASSAVLPGTVVTGELFF. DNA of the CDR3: TGTGCCAGTAGTGCCGTCTTACCCGGGACAGTAGTTACCGGGGAGCTGTTTTTT.

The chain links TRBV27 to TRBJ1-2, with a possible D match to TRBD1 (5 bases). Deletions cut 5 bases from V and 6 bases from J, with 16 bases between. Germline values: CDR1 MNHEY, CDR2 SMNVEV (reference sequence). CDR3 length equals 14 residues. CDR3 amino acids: CASSLTVPGNGYTF. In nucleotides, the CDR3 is TGTGCCAGCAGTCTGACAGTGCCGGGGAATGGCTACACCTTC.

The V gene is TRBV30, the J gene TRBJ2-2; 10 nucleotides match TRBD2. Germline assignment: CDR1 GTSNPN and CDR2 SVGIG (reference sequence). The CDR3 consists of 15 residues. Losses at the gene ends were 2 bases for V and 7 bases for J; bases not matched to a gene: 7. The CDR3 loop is CAWSSGTSVIGELFF. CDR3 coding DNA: TGTGCCTGGAGTTCCGGGACTAGCGTTATCGGGGAGCTGTTTTTT.

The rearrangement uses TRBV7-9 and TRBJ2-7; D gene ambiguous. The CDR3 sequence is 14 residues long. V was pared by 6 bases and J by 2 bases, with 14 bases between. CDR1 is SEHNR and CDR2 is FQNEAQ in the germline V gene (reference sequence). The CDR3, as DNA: TGTGCCAGCAGTCGGGCAGGACGGCCCTACGAGCAGTACTTC. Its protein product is CASSRAGRPYEQYF. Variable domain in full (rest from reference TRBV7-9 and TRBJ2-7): DTGVSQNPRHKITKRGQNVTFRCDPISEHNRLYWYRQTLGQGPEFLTYFQNEAQLEKSRLLSDRFSAERPKGSFSTLEIQRTEQGDSAMYLCASSRAGRPYEQYFGPGTRLTVT.

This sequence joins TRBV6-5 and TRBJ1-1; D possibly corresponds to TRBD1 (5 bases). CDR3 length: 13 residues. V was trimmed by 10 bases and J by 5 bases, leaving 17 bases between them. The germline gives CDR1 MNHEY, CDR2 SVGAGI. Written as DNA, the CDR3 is TGTGCCACCTACAGGTTAGGAGGGACTGAAGCTTTCTTT. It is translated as CATYRLGGTEAFF.

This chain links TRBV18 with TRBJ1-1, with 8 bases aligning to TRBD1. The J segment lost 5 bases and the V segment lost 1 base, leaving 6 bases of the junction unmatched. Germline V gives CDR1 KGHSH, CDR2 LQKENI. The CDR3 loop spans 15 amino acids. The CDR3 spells CASSPLQGAKTEAFF. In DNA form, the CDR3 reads TGTGCCAGCTCACCACTCCAGGGGGCGAAAACTGAAGCTTTCTTT.

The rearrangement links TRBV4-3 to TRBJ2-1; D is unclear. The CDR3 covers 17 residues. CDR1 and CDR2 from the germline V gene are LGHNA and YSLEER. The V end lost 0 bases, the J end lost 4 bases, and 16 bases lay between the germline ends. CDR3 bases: TGCGCCAGCAGCCAAGATCACTTGGGATCGTTATACAATGAGCAGTTCTTC. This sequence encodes CASSQDHLGSLYNEQFF.